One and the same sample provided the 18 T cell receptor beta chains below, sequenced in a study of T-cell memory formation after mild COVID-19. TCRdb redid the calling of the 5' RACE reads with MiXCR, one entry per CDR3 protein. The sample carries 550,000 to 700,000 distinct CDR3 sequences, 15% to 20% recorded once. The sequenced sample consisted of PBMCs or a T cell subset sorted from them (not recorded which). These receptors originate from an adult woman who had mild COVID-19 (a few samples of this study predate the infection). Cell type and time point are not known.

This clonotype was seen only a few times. The CDR3 loop reads CASSLAGLAGSSYNEQFF. Written as DNA, the CDR3 is TGTGCCAGCAGCTTAGCGGGGTTAGCGGGGTCCTCCTACAATGAGCAGTTCTTC. The chain employs TRBV7-9 and TRBJ2-1; 8 nucleotides line up with TRBD2. Unmatched junction bases numbered 7, after V lost 0 bases and J lost 0 bases. CDR1 is SEHNR, CDR2 FQNEAQ, per germline (reference sequence). The CDR3 sequence is 18 residues long.

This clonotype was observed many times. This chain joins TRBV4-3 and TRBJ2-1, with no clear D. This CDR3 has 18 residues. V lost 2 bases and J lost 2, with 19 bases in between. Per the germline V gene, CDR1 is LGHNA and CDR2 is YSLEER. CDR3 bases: TGCGCCAGCAGCCAAAATCAGGCCGGGTCAAGACCCTACAATGAGCAGTTCTTC. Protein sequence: CASSQNQAGSRPYNEQFF.

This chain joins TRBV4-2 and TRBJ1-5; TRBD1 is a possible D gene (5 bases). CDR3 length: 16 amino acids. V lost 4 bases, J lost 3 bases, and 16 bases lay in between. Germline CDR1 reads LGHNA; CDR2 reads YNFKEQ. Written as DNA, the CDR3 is TGTGCCAGCAGCCTGGCTGGGGGTACAAACAATCAGCCCCAGCATTTT. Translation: CASSLAGGTNNQPQHF.

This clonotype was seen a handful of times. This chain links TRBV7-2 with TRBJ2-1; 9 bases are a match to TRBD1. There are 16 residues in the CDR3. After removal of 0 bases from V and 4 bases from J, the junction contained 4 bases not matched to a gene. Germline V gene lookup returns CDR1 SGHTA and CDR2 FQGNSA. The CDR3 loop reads CASSLALGTGYNEQFF. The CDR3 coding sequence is TGTGCCAGCAGCTTAGCTCTTGGGACAGGGTACAATGAGCAGTTCTTC.

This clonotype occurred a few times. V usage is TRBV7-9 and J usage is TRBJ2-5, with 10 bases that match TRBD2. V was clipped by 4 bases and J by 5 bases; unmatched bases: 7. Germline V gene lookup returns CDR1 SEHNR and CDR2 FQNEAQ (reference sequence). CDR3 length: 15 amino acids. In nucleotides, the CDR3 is TGTGCCAGCAGCTCTTCCGGGACTAGCGTTGAGACCCAGTACTTC. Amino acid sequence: CASSSSGTSVETQYF.

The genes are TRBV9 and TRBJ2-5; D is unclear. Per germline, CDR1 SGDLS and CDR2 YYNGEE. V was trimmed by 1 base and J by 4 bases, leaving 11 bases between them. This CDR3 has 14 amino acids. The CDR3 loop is CASSVQVESETQYF. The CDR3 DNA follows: TGTGCCAGCAGCGTACAGGTGGAATCAGAGACCCAGTACTTC.

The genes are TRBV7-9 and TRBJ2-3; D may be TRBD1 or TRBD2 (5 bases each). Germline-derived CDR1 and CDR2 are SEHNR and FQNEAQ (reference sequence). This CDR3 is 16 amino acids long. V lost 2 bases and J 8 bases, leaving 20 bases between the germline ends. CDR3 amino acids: CASSLSGTVDSVTQYF. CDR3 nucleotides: TGTGCCAGCAGCTTATCGGGGACGGTGGATTCAGTTACGCAGTATTTT.

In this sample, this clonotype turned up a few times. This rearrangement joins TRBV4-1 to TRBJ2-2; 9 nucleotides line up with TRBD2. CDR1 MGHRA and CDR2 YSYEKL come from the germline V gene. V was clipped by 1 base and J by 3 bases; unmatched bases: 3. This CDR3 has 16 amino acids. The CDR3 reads CASSQVAGGHTGELFF. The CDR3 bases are TGCGCCAGCAGCCAAGTTGCGGGGGGGCACACCGGGGAGCTGTTTTTT.

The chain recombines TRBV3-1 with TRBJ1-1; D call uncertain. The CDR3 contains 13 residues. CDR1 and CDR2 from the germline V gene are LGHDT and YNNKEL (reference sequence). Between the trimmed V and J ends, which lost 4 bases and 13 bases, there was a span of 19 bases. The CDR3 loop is CASSRGPTFIVFF. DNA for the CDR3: TGTGCCAGCAGCCGCGGGCCGACCTTTATCGTTTTCTTT.

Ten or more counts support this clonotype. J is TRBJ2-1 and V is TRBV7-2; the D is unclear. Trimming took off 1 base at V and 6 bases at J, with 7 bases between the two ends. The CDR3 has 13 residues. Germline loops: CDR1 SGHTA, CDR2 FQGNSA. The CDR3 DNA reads TGTGCCAGCAGCTTAGTAGAAAGCAATGAGCAGTTCTTC. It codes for CASSLVESNEQFF.

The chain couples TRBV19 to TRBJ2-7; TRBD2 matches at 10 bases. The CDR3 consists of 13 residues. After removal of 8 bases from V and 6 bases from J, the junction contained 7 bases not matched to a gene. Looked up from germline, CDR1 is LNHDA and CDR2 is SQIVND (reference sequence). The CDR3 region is CASSLAGVAEQYF. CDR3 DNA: TGTGCCAGTTCGCTAGCGGGAGTGGCCGAGCAGTACTTC.

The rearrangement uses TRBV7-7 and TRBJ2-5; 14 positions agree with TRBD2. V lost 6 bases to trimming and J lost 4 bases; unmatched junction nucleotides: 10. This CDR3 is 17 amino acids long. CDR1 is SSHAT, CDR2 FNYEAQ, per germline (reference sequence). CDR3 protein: CASSSTSGGAPRETQYF. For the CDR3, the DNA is TGTGCCAGCAGTTCGACTAGCGGGGGGGCCCCACGAGAGACCCAGTACTTC.

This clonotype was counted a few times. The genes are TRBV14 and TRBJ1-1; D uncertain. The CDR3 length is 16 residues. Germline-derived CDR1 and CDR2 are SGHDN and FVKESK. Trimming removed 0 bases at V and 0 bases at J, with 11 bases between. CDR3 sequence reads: CASSQDVGSVNTEAFF. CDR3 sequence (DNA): TGTGCCAGCAGCCAAGACGTCGGGAGTGTGAACACTGAAGCTTTCTTT.

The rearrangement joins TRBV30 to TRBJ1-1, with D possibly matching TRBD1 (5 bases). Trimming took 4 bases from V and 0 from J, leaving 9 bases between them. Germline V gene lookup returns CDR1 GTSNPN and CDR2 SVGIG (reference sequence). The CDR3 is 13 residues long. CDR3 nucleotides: TGTGCCTGGATGAGACAGCTGAACACTGAAGCTTTCTTT. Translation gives CAWMRQLNTEAFF.

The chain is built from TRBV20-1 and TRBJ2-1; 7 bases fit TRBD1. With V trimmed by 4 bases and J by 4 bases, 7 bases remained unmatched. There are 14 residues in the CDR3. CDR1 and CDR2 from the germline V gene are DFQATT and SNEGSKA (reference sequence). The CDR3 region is CSAISGTDYNEQFF. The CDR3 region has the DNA TGCAGTGCTATATCCGGGACAGATTACAATGAGCAGTTCTTC.

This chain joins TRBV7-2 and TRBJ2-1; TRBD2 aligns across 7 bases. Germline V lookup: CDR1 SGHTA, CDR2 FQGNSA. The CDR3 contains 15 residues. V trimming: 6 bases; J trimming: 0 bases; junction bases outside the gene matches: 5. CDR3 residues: CASRSGRASYNEQFF. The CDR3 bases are TGTGCCAGCAGGTCGGGGAGGGCCTCCTACAATGAGCAGTTCTTC.

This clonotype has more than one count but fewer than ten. This chain's CDR3 is CASSQDRSYYGYTF. In nucleotides, the CDR3 is TGCGCCAGCAGCCAAGACAGATCCTACTATGGCTACACCTTC. The chain links TRBV4-3 to TRBJ1-2; D call uncertain. Germline V gives CDR1 LGHNA, CDR2 YSLEER. The CDR3 length is 14 residues. The V and J ends lost 0 bases and 3 bases respectively, with 8 bases between them.

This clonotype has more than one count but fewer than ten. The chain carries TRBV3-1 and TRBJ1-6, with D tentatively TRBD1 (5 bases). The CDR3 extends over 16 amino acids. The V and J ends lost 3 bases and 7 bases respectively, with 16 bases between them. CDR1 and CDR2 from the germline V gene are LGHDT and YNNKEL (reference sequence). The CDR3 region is CASSQDPGLTNSPLHF. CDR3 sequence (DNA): TGTGCCAGCAGCCAGGATCCGGGACTGACGAATTCACCCCTCCACTTT.